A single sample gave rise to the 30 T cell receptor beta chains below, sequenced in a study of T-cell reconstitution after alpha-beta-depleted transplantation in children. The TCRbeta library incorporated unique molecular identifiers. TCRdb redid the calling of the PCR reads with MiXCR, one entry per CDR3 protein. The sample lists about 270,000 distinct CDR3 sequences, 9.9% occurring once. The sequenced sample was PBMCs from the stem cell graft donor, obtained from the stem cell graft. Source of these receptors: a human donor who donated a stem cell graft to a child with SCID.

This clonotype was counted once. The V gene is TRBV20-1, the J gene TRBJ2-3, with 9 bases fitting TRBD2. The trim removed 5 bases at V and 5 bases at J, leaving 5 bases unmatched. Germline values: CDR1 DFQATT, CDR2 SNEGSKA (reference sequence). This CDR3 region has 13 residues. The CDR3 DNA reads TGCAGTGCTCCAGCGGGGGGAGTAGATACGCAGTATTTT. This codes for CSAPAGGVDTQYF.

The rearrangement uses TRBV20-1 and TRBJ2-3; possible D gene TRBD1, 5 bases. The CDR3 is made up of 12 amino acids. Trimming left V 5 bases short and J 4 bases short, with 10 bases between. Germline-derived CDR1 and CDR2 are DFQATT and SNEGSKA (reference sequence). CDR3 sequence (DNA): TGCAGTGCTCCAACAGGTGCAGATACGCAGTATTTT. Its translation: CSAPTGADTQYF.

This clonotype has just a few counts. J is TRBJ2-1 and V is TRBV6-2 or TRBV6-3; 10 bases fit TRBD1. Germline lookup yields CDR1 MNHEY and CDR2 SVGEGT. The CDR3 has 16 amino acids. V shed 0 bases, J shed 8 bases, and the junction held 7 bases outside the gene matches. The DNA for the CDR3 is TGTGCCAGCAGTTACTCGGTGGGACAGGGGCTGTATGAGCAGTTCTTC. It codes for CASSYSVGQGLYEQFF.

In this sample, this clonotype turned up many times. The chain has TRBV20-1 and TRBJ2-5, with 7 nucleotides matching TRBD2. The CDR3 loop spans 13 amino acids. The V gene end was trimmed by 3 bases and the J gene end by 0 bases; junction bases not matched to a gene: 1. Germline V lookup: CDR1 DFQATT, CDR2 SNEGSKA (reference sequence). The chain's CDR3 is CSASGGYQETQYF. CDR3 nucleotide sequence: TGCAGTGCTAGCGGGGGGTACCAAGAGACCCAGTACTTC.

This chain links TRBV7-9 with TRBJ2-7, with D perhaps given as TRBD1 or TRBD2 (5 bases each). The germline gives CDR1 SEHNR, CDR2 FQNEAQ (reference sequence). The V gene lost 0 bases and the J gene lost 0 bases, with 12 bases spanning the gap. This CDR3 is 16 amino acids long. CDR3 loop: CASSLAGTANSYEQYF. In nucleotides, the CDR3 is TGTGCCAGCAGCTTAGCGGGGACGGCCAACTCCTACGAGCAGTACTTC.

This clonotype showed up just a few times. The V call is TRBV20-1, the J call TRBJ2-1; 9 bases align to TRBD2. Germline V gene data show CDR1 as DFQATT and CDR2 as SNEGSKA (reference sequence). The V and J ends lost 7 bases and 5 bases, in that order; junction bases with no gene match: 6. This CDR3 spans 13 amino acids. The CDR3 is CSVGGGVNNEQFF. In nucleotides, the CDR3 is TGCAGTGTGGGCGGGGGGGTTAACAATGAGCAGTTCTTC.

The CDR3, as DNA: TGTGCCAGCAGCCCCCCGTTGGGAGGGAGCTCCTACAATGAGCAGTTCTTC. Amino acid sequence: CASSPPLGGSSYNEQFF. The chain couples TRBV6-1 to TRBJ2-1; 7 bases are shared with TRBD2. Germline V lookup: CDR1 MNHNS, CDR2 SASEGT. V dropped 6 bases and J dropped 0; count of bases not matched to a gene: 11. This CDR3 comprises 17 residues.

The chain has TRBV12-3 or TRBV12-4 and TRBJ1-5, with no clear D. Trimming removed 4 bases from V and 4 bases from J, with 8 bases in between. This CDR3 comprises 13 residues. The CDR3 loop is CASSSAGNQPQHF. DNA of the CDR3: TGTGCCAGCAGTTCGGCGGGAAATCAGCCCCAGCATTTT.

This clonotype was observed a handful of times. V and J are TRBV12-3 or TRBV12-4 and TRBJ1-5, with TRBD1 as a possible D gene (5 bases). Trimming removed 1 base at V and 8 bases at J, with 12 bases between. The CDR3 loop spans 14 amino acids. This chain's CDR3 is CASSLGAGGEPQHF. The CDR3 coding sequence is TGTGCCAGCAGTTTAGGGGCCGGGGGGGAGCCCCAGCATTTT.

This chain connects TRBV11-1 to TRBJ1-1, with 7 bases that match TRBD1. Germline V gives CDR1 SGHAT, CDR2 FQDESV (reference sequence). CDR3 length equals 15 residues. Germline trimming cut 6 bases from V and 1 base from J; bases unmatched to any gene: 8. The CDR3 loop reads CASRPQGDKNTEAFF. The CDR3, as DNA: TGTGCCAGCAGGCCCCAGGGGGACAAGAACACTGAAGCTTTCTTT.

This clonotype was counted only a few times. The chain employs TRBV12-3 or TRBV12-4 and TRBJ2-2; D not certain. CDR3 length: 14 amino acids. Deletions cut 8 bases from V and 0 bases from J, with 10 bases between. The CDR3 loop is CASGYNPNTGELFF. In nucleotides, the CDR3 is TGTGCCAGCGGTTATAACCCGAACACCGGGGAGCTGTTTTTT.

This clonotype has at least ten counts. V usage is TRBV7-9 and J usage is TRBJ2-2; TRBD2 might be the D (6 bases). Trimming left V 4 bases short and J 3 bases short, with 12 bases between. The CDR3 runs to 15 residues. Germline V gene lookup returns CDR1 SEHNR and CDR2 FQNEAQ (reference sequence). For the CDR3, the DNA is TGTGCCAGCAGCTACTCCGGGAGAGACACCGGGGAGCTGTTTTTT. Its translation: CASSYSGRDTGELFF.

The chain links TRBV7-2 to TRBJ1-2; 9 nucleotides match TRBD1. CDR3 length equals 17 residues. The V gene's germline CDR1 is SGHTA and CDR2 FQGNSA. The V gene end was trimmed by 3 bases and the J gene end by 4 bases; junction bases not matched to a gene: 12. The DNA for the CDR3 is TGTGCCAGCAGCTTGGGGACAGGGTCCGGAACTGGCTATGGCTACACCTTC. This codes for CASSLGTGSGTGYGYTF.

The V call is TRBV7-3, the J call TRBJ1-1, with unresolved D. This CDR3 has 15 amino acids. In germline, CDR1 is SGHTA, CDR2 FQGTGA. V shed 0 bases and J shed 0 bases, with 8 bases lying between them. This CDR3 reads CASSLTPGLNTEAFF. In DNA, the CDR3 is TGTGCCAGCAGCTTAACGCCAGGTCTGAACACTGAAGCTTTCTTT.

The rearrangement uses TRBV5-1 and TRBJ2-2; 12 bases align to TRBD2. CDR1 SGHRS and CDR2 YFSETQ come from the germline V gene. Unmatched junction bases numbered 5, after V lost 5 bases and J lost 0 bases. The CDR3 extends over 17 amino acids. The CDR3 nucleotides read TGCGCCAGCAGGGACAGACTAGCGGGGGCGAACACCGGGGAGCTGTTTTTT. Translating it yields CASRDRLAGANTGELFF. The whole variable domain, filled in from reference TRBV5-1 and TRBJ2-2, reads KAGVTQTPRYLIKTRGQQVTLSCSPISGHRSVSWYQQTPGQGLQFLFEYFSETQRNKGNFPGRFSGRQFSNSRSEMNVSTLELGDSALYLCASRDRLAGANTGELFFGEGSRLTVL.

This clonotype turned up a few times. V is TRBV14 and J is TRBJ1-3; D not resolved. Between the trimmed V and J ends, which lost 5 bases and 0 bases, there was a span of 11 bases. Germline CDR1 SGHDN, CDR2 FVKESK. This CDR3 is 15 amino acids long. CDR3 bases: TGTGCCAGCAGCGGGCAGGATTACTCTGGAAACACCATATATTTT. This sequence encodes CASSGQDYSGNTIYF.

The CDR3 DNA reads TGCGCCAGCAGCTTGCCCGGGACTAGCGGTCGTTATCGGCAAGAGACCCAGTACTTC. Protein sequence: CASSLPGTSGRYRQETQYF. The rearrangement uses TRBV5-1 and TRBJ2-5, with TRBD2 matching 11 bases. The V and J ends lost 1 base and 2 bases, in that order; junction bases with no gene match: 13. CDR3 length: 19 residues. The germline gives CDR1 SGHRS, CDR2 YFSETQ. Complete variable domain (other parts from reference TRBV5-1 and TRBJ2-5): KAGVTQTPRYLIKTRGQQVTLSCSPISGHRSVSWYQQTPGQGLQFLFEYFSETQRNKGNFPGRFSGRQFSNSRSEMNVSTLELGDSALYLCASSLPGTSGRYRQETQYFGPGTRLLVL.

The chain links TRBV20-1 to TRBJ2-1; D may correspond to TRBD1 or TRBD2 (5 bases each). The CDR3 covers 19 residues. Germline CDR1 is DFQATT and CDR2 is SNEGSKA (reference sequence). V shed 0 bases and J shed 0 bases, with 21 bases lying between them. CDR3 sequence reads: CSAREPWGPSQNSYNEQFF. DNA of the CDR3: TGCAGTGCTAGAGAGCCCTGGGGCCCTAGCCAAAACTCCTACAATGAGCAGTTCTTC.

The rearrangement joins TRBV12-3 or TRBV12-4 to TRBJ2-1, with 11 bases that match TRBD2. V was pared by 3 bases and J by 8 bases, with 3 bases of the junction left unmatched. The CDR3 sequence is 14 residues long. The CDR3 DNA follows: TGTGCCAGCAGTTTTAGCGGGGGGGCCCATGAGCAGTTCTTC. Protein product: CASSFSGGAHEQFF.

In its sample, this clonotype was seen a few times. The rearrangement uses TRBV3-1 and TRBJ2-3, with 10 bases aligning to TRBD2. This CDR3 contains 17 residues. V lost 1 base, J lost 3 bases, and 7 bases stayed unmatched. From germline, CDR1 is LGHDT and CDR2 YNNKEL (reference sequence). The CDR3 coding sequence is TGTGCCAGCAGCCAAGCCGGACTAGCGGCAGTTACAGATACGCAGTATTTT. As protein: CASSQAGLAAVTDTQYF.

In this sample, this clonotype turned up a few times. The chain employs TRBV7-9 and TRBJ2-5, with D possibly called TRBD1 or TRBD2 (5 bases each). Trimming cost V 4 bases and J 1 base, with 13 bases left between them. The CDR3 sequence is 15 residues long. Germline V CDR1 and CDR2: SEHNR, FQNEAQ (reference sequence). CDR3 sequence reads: CASSSRVGVQETQYF. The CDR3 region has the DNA TGTGCCAGCAGCTCCAGGGTGGGGGTCCAAGAGACCCAGTACTTC.

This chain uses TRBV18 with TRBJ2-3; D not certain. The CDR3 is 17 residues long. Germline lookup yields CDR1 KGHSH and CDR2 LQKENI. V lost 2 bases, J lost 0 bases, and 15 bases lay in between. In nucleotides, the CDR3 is TGTGCCAGCTCACCAACGCGCACTACAGCTAGCACAGATACGCAGTATTTT. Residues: CASSPTRTTASTDTQYF.

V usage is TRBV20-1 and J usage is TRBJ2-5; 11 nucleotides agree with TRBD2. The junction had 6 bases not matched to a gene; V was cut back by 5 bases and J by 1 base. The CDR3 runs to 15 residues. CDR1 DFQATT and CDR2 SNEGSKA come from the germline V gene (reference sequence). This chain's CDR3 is CSAPRLAGSQETQYF. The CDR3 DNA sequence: TGCAGTGCTCCCCGACTAGCGGGGAGCCAAGAGACCCAGTACTTC.

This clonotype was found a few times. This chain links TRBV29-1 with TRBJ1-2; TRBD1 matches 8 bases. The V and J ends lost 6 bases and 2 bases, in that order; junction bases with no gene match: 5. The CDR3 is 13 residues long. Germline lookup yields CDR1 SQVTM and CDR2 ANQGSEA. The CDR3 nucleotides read TGCAGCGTGACCGGGACAGGCAACTATGGCTACACCTTC. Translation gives CSVTGTGNYGYTF.

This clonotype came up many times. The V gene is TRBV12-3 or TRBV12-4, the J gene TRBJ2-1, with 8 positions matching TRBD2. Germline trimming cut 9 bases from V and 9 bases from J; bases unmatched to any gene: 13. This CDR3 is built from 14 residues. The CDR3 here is CASLGGADGAEQFF. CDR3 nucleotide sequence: TGTGCCAGTCTCGGGGGGGCGGACGGTGCTGAGCAGTTCTTC.

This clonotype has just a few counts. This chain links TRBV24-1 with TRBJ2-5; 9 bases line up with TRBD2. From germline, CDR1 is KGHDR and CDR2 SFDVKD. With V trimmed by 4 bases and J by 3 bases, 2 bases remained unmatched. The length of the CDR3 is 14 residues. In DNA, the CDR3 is TGTGCCACCAGTGACCGGACTAGCGAAGAGACCCAGTACTTC. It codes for CATSDRTSEETQYF.

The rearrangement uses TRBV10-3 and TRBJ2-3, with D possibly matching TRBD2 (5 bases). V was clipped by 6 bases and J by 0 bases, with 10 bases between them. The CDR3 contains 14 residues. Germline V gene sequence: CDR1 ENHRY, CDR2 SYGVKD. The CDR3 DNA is TGTGCCATCAGGAGGACTCAAAGCACAGATACGCAGTATTTT. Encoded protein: CAIRRTQSTDTQYF.

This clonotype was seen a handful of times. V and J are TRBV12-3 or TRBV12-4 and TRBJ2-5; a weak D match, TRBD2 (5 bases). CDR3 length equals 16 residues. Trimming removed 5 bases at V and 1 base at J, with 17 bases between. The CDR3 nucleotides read TGTGCCAGCAGTCGTCTAGTGAGCGGAGTCCAAGAGACCCAGTACTTC. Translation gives CASSRLVSGVQETQYF.

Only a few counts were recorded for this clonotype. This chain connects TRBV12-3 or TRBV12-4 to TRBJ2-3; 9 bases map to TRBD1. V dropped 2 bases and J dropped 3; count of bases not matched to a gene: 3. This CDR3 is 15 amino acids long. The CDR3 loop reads CASSLRDRVTDTQYF. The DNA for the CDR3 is TGTGCCAGCAGTTTACGGGACAGGGTTACAGATACGCAGTATTTT.

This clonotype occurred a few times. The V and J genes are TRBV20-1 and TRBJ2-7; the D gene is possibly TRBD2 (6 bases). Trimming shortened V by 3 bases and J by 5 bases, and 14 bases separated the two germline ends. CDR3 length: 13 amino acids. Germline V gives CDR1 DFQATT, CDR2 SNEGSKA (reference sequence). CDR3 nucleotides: TGCAGTGCTAGTCTGGACGAGCGGGACGAGCAGTACTTC. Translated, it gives CSASLDERDEQYF.